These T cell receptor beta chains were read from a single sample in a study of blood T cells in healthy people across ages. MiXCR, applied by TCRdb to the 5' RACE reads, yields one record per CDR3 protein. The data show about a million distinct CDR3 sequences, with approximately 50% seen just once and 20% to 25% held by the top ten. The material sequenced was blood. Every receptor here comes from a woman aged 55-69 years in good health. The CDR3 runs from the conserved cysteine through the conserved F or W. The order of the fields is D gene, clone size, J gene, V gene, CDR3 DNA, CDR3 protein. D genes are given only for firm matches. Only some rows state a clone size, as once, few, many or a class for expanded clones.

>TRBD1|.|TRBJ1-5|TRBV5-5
TGTGCCAGCAGCCCGGGACAGGCCAGCAATCAGCCCCAGCATTTT
CASSPGQASNQPQHF
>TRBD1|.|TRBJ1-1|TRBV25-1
TGTGCCAGCAGTGTACAGGGGTTGAACACTGAAGCTTTCTTT
CASSVQGLNTEAFF
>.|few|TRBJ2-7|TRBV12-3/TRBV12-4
TGTGCCAGCAGTTTCCCTGGAGGTCGGCGGGACGAGCAGTACTTC
CASSFPGGRRDEQYF
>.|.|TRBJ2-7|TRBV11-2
TGTGCCAGCACCATAGGGGGGGCTGGTTACGAGCAGTACTTC
CASTIGGAGYEQYF
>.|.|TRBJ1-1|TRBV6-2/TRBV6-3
TGTGCCAGCAGTTATTTCACTGAAGCTTTCTTT
CASSYFTEAFF
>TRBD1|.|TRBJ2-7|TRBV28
TGTGCCAGCAGGGGGACAGGGACTACGTACGAGCAGTACTTC
CASRGTGTTYEQYF
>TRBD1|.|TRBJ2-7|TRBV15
TGTGCCACCAGCAGGCGGAACAGGGGGTCCGAGCAGTACTTC
CATSRRNRGSEQYF
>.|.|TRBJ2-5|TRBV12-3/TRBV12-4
TGTGTCAGCAGGGACGCGAGGGGAAAAGAGACCCAGTACTTC
CVSRDARGKETQYF
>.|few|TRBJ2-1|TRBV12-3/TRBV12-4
TGTGCCAGCAGTTTCTCGGGGCGAGGTGGTGAGCAGTTCTTC
CASSFSGRGGEQFF
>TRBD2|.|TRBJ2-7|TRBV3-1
TGTGCCAGCAGACCTAGCGGGTCCGCCTACGAGCAGTACTTC
CASRPSGSAYEQYF
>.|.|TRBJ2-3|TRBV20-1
TGCAGTGCTAGGCGGGGCGGGCCCTCCGTTAGCACAGATACGCAGTATTTT
CSARRGGPSVSTDTQYF
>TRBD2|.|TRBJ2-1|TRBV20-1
TGCAGTGCTAGAGACCGCCGAGGACTAGCGGGATACAATGAGCAGTTCTTC
CSARDRRGLAGYNEQFF
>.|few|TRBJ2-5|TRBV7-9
TGTGCCAGCAATCCTGAGTACCAAGAGACCCAGTACTTC
CASNPEYQETQYF
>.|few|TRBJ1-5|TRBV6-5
TGTGCCAGCAGTAAACGGACGGATAGCAATCAGCCCCAGCATTTT
CASSKRTDSNQPQHF
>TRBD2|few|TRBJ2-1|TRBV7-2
TGTGCCAGCAGCCTAACACGGACTAGTGATGAGCAGTTCTTC
CASSLTRTSDEQFF
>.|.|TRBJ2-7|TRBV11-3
TGTGCCAGCAGCAAAGCTCGCTACGAGCAGTACTTC
CASSKARYEQYF
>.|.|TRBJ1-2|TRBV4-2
TGTGCCAGCAGCCAAGGTAGTACAGTCTATGGCTACACCTTC
CASSQGSTVYGYTF
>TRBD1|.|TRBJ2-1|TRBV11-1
TGTGCCGGCAGCTTGGGGTGGGGACAGGGGGCCGATGAGCAGTTCTTC
CAGSLGWGQGADEQFF
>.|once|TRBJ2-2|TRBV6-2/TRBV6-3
TGTGCCAGCAGTTACCACTCCGGCTGGCGCGAAAGTACCGGGGAGCTGTTTTTT
CASSYHSGWRESTGELFF
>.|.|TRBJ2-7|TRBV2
TGTGCCAGCAGTGAGGATTGGTTGCCCTACGAGCAGTACTTC
CASSEDWLPYEQYF
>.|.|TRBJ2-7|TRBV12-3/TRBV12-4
TGTGCCAGCAGTTTCCTTGCCGGTGAGCAGTACTTC
CASSFLAGEQYF
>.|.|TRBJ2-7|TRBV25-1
TGTGCCAGCAGTGTACAGGCCTACGAGCAGTACTTC
CASSVQAYEQYF
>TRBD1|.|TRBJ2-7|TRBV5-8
TGTGCCAGCAGCTTGGGGACAGGGTATTCCTACGAGCAGTACTTC
CASSLGTGYSYEQYF
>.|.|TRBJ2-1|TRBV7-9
TGTGCCAGCAGCTTAAGTCGTCTGAACAATGAGCAGTTCTTC
CASSLSRLNNEQFF
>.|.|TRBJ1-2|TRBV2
TGTGCCAGCAGACCTCTGGACGGCTACTATGGCTACACCTTC
CASRPLDGYYGYTF
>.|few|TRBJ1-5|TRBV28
TGTGCCAGCAGTTTAAGCAGGGGCAATCAGCCCCAGCATTTT
CASSLSRGNQPQHF
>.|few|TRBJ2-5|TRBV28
TGTGCCAGCAGTAGGGGCTCTCTAGCGTTCGATTTGTTGGCCCAGTACTTC
CASSRGSLAFDLLAQYF
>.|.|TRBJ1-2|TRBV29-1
TGCAGCGTTAGGGACCTTAGAAATGGCTACACCTTC
CSVRDLRNGYTF
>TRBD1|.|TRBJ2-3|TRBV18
TGTGCCAGCTCACCACTGGGACAGGCGGGAAATACGCAGTATTTT
CASSPLGQAGNTQYF
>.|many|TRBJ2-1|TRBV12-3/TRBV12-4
TGTGCCAGCAGTTTTGGGTCCAACCACAATGAGCAGTTCTTC
CASSFGSNHNEQFF
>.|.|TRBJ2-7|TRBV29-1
TGCAGCGTTGAATTACAGGGAGGCGGCGAGCAGTACTTC
CSVELQGGGEQYF
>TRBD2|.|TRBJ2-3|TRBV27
TGTGCCAGCAGGGGGGTTAGCGGGCTAAGCGGAGATACGCAGTATTTT
CASRGVSGLSGDTQYF
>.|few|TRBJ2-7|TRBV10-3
TGTGCCATCAGCCACGCCGGGACGATGAGCTCCTACGAGCAGTACTTC
CAISHAGTMSSYEQYF
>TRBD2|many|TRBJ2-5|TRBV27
TGTGCCAGCAGTCTGGTCGGGAGGGCGGAGACCCAGTACTTC
CASSLVGRAETQYF
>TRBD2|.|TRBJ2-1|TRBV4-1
TGCGCCAGCAGTCAAGGGTCCTGGCGGGGGAAGCAGTTCTTC
CASSQGSWRGKQFF
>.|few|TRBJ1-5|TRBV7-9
TGTGCCAGCAGCTTAACAGGGCGGCAGCCCCAGCATTTT
CASSLTGRQPQHF
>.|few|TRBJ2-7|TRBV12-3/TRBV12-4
TGTGCCAGCAGTTCCCTTCGAACCGGCAGGGCTACCTACGAGCAGTACTTC
CASSSLRTGRATYEQYF
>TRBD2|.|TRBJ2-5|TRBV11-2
TGTGCCAGCAGCTACGGACTAGCGGAGACCCAGTACTTC
CASSYGLAETQYF
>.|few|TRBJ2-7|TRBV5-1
TGCGCCAGCAGCTTGGTGTCAGGTCCTTCCTACGAGCAGTACTTC
CASSLVSGPSYEQYF
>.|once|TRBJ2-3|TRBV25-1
TGTGCCAGCAGTGAAGGAGGGTACACGGCTAATACGCAGTATTTT
CASSEGGYTANTQYF
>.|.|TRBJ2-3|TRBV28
TGTGCCAGCAGACAACAGGTGGATACGCAGTATTTT
CASRQQVDTQYF
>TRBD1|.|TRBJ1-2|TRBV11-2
TGTGCCAGCAGCTTAGTCTGGCCCGGGACAGGCTATGGCTACACCTTC
CASSLVWPGTGYGYTF
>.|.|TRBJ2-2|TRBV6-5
TGTGCCAGCAGTTACCTCGAATCCGGGGAGCTGTTTTTT
CASSYLESGELFF
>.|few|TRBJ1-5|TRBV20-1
TGCAGTGCTAGGGGGGAACTCTACGACCAGCCCCAGCATTTT
CSARGELYDQPQHF
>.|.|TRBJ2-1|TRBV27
TGTGCCAGCAGCCATAGCGTCGGTGAGCAGTTCTTC
CASSHSVGEQFF
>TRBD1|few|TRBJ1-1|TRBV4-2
TGTGCCAGCAGCCAAGCGTGGGACAGTAGCATGAACACTGAAGCTTTCTTT
CASSQAWDSSMNTEAFF
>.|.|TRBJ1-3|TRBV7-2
TGTGCCAGCAGCTTATCCAGGAGCTCTGGAAACACCATATATTTT
CASSLSRSSGNTIYF
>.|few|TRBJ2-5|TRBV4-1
TGCGCCAGCAGCCAAGGGGTACGGAACCAAGAGACCCAGTACTTC
CASSQGVRNQETQYF
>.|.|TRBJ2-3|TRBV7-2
TGTGCCAGCAGTATTGGGGGAACAGAAAAGGATACGCAGTATTTT
CASSIGGTEKDTQYF
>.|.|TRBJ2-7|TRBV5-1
TGCGCCAGCAGCACGTCCCAGGGGGAGGAACTCGAGCAGTACTTC
CASSTSQGEELEQYF
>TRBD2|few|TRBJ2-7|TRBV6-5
TGTGCCAGCAGTCCTAGTAGCGGGAGAGCAACCTACGAGCAGTACTTC
CASSPSSGRATYEQYF